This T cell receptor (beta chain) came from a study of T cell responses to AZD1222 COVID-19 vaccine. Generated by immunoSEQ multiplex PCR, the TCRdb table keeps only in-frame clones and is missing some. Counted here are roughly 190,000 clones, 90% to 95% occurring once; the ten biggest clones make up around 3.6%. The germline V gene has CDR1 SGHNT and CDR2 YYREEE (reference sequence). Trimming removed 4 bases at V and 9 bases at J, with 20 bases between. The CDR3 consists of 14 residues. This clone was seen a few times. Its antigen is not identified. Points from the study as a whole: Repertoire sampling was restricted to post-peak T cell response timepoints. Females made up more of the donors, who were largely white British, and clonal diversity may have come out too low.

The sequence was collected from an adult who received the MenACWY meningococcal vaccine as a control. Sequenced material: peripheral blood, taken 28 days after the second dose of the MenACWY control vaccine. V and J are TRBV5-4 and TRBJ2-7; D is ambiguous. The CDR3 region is CASSPDPMAGGQYF. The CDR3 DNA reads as TGTGCCAGCAGCCCCGACCCCATGGCAGGCGGGCAGTACTTC.